The rows below give T cell receptor beta chains drawn from one sample of a study of identical twins. TCRdb independently ran MiXCR on the 5' RACE reads; one entry per CDR3 protein. The sample has around 550,000 distinct CDR3 sequences, around 15% seen once. These same data were also listed under a study on yellow fever vaccine responses in identical twins.

Input material: CD4+ T cells sorted from blood. The receptor source for this set is a woman younger than 30 in good health. Each CDR3 is given with its conserved first and last residue. D genes are given only for firm matches. Clone size, where shown, is once, few, many, or a class for clones that have expanded.

d_call j_call clone_size v_call cdr3_length cdr3_aa cdr3_nt
. TRBJ2-3 few TRBV5-5 16 CASSSPLGFVADTQYF TGTGCCAGCAGCTCCCCCCTAGGATTTGTTGCAGATACGCAGTATTTT
TRBD2 TRBJ2-5 . TRBV7-2 15 CASSFGVAGWETQYF TGTGCCAGCAGCTTCGGGGTAGCGGGATGGGAGACCCAGTACTTC
. TRBJ2-1 . TRBV7-2 15 CASSLVGEVNNEQFF TGTGCCAGCAGCTTAGTGGGGGAGGTAAACAATGAGCAGTTCTTC
TRBD1 TRBJ2-1 few TRBV29-1 12 CSVEGQGAEQFF TGCAGCGTTGAAGGGCAGGGGGCTGAGCAGTTCTTC
. TRBJ2-2 . TRBV7-2 15 CAITGRTSNTGELFF TGTGCCATCACAGGGAGGACTTCGAACACCGGGGAGCTGTTTTTT
TRBD1 TRBJ1-2 . TRBV2 14 CASSETGGWYGYTF TGTGCCAGCAGTGAGACAGGGGGCTGGTATGGCTACACCTTC
. TRBJ2-7 . TRBV12-5 13 CASGLSGSDEQYF TGTGCTAGTGGTTTGTCCGGCTCGGACGAGCAGTACTTC
TRBD1 TRBJ1-3 few TRBV6-1 15 CASSRHGQGGNTIYF TGTGCCAGCAGCCGCCACGGACAGGGAGGAAACACCATATATTTT
. TRBJ1-1 many TRBV12-3/TRBV12-4 16 CASSPPNGVWNTEAFF TGTGCCAGCAGTCCCCCTAACGGGGTTTGGAACACTGAAGCTTTCTTT
. TRBJ2-6 . TRBV7-8 18 CASSLRGGYFSGANVLTF TGTGCCAGCAGCTTGAGGGGGGGGTACTTCTCTGGGGCCAACGTCCTGACTTTC
. TRBJ2-7 few TRBV5-1 14 CASSPGHGSYEQYF TGCGCCAGCAGCCCCGGTCACGGGAGTTACGAGCAGTACTTC
. TRBJ2-3 few TRBV6-1 20 CASSEDPRSLSLTSTDTQYF TGTGCCAGCAGTGAAGACCCCAGGAGCCTAAGTCTTACTAGCACAGATACGCAGTATTTT
TRBD2 TRBJ2-7 . TRBV3-1 18 CASSLVGGSGSHPYEQYF TGTGCCAGCAGCCTGGTGGGGGGTAGCGGGAGTCATCCCTACGAGCAGTACTTC
. TRBJ2-1 few TRBV10-3 12 CAIAWGSNEQFF TGTGCCATCGCTTGGGGCAGCAATGAGCAGTTCTTC
. TRBJ2-3 . TRBV9 14 CASSVGTKRDTQYF TGTGCCAGCAGCGTCGGGACCAAACGAGATACGCAGTATTTT
TRBD1 TRBJ2-6 . TRBV11-1 21 CASSPNRDRVKRGSGANVLTF TGTGCCAGCAGCCCTAACCGGGACAGGGTTAAAAGGGGCTCTGGGGCCAACGTCCTGACTTTC
TRBD2 TRBJ2-3 many TRBV29-1 16 CSVPGLAGGYTDTQYF TGCAGCGTTCCCGGACTAGCGGGGGGTTACACAGATACGCAGTATTTT
. TRBJ1-4 . TRBV5-1 17 CASSLARGSATNEKLFF TGCGCCAGCAGCTTGGCCCGTGGGTCTGCAACTAATGAAAAACTGTTTTTT
TRBD2 TRBJ2-3 few TRBV24-1 14 CATAAGDFTDTQYF TGTGCCACCGCCGCGGGGGATTTCACAGATACGCAGTATTTT
TRBD1 TRBJ2-7 few TRBV6-2/TRBV6-3 15 CASSRPGQGLREQYF TGTGCCAGCAGTCGACCGGGACAGGGACTTCGCGAGCAGTACTTC
. TRBJ2-5 . TRBV9 15 CASSVSQGRDETQYF TGTGCCAGCAGCGTAAGCCAGGGACGGGATGAGACCCAGTACTTC
. TRBJ2-2 . TRBV29-1 14 CSVRDYTNTGELFF TGCAGCGTACGAGATTATACGAACACCGGGGAGCTGTTTTTT
TRBD2 TRBJ2-1 . TRBV20-1 15 CSARELGLGYNEQFF TGCAGTGCTAGAGAACTCGGACTAGGGTACAATGAGCAGTTCTTC
. TRBJ1-1 few TRBV29-1 13 CSVESSLNTEAFF TGCAGCGTTGAAAGTTCCTTAAACACTGAAGCTTTCTTT
TRBD2 TRBJ2-1 many TRBV5-1 16 CASSLGPTSGWNEQFF TGCGCCAGCAGCTTGGGTCCGACTAGCGGGTGGAATGAGCAGTTCTTC
TRBD1 TRBJ1-1 few TRBV7-9 15 CASSYGGQGTNEAFF TGTGCCAGCAGCTATGGGGGACAGGGAACCAATGAAGCTTTCTTT